This T cell receptor (beta chain) was found in a study of T cells in Graves' hyperthyroidism and ophthalmopathy. The CDR3 regions of TCR beta were amplified from RNA transcripts. The HTBI primer set drove a first-round RT-PCR of the TCR CDR3. From the multiplex PCR reads, TCRdb called clonotypes with MiXCR, one entry per CDR3 protein. Seen here are 610,000 or so distinct CDR3 sequences, about half observed once, and the top ten hold roughly 8.2%. Whole-study findings and limits: Progression to ophthalmopathy was predicted a median of 6.5 months early.

Many counts were recorded for this clonotype. The antigen remains unidentified. The germline CDR1 and CDR2 sequences are SGHVS and FQNEAQ. Trimming at V came to 4 bases and at J to 1 base, leaving 13 bases not matched to a gene. This CDR3 region has 17 residues. Graves' hyperthyroidism qualified as stable when ophthalmopathy did not progress within 18 months. Sequencing was carried out using peripheral blood or thyroid tissue (not recorded which). The TCR was taken from a woman younger than 35 with Graves' hyperthyroidism. This chain joins TRBV7-8 and TRBJ2-7; TRBD1 matches 7 bases. Here the CDR3 reads CASSSQGQPKGSYEQYF. In DNA form, the CDR3 reads TGTGCCAGCAGCTCCCAGGGACAGCCAAAGGGATCCTACGAGCAGTACTTC.